This T cell receptor beta chain was profiled in a study of T cell responses to AZD1222 COVID-19 vaccine. The study, taken as a whole, reports: CD4 TCRs covered the whole spike, strongest at regions 160-218 and 743-854.

There are 15 residues in the CDR3. Trimming cost V 2 bases and J 2 bases, with 12 bases left between them. CDR1 and CDR2 from the germline V gene are MNHNS and SASEGT. On this clone: The antigen remains undetermined.

Only in-frame clones appear in the TCRdb table, and some are missing; sequencing was by immunoSEQ multiplex PCR. This table has over 120,000 clones, about 94% appearing once. Sequenced here: peripheral blood, sampled on day 0 of AZD1222 vaccination. This TCR derives from an adult in good health. This chain joins TRBV6-1 and TRBJ1-2, with D uncertain. CDR3 in DNA: TGTGCCAGCAGTGAATGGGCAGCCTTAAACTATGGCTACACCTTC. It codes for CASSEWAALNYGYTF.